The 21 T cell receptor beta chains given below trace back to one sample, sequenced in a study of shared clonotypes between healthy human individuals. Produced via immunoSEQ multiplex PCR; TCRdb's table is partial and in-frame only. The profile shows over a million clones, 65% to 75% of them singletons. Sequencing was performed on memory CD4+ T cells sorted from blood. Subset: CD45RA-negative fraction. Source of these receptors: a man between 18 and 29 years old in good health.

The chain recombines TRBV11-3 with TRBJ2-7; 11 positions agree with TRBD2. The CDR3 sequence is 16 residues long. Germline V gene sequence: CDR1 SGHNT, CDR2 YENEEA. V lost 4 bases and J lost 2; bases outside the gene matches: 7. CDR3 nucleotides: TGTGCCAGCAGCTCCGGGACTAGCGGAGGAACCTACGAGCAGTACTTC. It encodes CASSSGTSGGTYEQYF.

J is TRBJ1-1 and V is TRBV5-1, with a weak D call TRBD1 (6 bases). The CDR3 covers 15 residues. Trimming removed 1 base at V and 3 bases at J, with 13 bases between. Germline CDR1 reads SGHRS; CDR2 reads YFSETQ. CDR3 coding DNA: TGCGCCAGCAGCTTGTGGAAACAGGGCGACACTGAAGCTTTCTTT. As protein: CASSLWKQGDTEAFF.

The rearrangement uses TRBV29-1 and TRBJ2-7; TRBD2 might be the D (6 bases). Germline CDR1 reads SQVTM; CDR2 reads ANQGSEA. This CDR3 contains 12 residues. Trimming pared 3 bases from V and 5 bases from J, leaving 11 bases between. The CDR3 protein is CSVDGGSNEQYF. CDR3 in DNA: TGCAGCGTTGACGGGGGAAGTAACGAGCAGTACTTC.

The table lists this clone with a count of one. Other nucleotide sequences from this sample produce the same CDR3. The CDR3 here is CATSGQYSNQPQHF. In DNA form, the CDR3 reads TGTGCCACCAGCGGTCAGTATAGCAATCAGCCCCAGCATTTT. The chain couples TRBV15 to TRBJ1-5; no clear D gene. Germline V CDR1 and CDR2: LNHNV, YYDKDF (reference sequence). The CDR3 has 14 amino acids. Trimming cost V 5 bases and J 0 bases, with 8 bases left between them. Full variable domain (outside the CDR3, taken from reference TRBV15 and TRBJ1-5): DAMVIQNPRYQVTQFGKPVTLSCSQTLNHNVMYWYQQKSSQAPKLLFHYYDKDFNNEADTPDNFQSRRPNTSFCFLDIRSPGLGDTAMYLCATSGQYSNQPQHFGDGTRLSIL.

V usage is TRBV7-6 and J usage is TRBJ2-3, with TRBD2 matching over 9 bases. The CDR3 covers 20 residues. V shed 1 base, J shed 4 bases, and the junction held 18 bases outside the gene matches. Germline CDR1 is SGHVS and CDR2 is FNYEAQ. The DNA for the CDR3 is TGTGCCAGCAGCTTAGTGGTCGAGGGTAGCGGGAGAGAAGGGGCAGATACGCAGTATTTT. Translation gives CASSLVVEGSGREGADTQYF. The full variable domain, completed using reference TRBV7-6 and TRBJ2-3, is GAGVSQSPRYKVTKRGQDVALRCDPISGHVSLYWYRQALGQGPEFLTYFNYEAQQDKSGLPNDRFSAERPEGSISTLTIQRTEQRDSAMYRCASSLVVEGSGREGADTQYFGPGTRLTVL.

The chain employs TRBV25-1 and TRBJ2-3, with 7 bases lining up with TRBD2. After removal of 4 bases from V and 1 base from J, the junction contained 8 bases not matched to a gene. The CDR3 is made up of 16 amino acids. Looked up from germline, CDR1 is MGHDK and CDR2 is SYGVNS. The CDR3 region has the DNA TGTGCCAGCAGTGTCACCGAAGGGAGGGGCACAGATACGCAGTATTTT. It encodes CASSVTEGRGTDTQYF.

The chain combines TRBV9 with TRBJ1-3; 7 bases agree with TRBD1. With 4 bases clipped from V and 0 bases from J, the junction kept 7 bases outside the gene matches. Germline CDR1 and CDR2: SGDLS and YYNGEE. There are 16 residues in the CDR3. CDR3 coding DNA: TGTGCCAGCAGCCCTCGGGACAGTAACTCTGGAAACACCATATATTTT. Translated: CASSPRDSNSGNTIYF.

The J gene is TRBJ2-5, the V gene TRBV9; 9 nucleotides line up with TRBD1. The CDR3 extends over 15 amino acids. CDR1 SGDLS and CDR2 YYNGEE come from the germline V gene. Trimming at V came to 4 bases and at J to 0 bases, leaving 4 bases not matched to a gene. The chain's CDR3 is CASSTGTGNQETQYF. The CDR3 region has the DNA TGTGCCAGCAGCACTGGGACAGGGAACCAAGAGACCCAGTACTTC.

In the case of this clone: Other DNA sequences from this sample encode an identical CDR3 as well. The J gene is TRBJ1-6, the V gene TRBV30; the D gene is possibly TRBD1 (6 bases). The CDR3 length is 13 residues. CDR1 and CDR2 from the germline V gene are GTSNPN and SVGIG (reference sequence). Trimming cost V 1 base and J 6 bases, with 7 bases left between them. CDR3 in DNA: TGTGCCTGGAGTGGAGGGGGTAATTCACCCCTCCACTTT. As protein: CAWSGGGNSPLHF.

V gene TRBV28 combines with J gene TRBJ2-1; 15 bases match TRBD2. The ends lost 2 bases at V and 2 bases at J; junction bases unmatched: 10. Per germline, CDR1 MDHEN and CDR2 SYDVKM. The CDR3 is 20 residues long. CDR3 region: CASSLRAPGLAGGPYNEQFF. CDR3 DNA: TGTGCCAGCAGTTTACGGGCCCCCGGACTAGCGGGAGGGCCCTACAATGAGCAGTTCTTC.

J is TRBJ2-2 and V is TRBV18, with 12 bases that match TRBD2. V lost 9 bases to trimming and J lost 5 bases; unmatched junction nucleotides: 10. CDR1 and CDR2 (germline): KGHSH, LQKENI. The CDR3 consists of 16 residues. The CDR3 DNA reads TGTGCCAGTTCCAGGACTAGCGGGGAGGAAACCGGGGAGCTGTTTTTT. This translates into CASSRTSGEETGELFF.

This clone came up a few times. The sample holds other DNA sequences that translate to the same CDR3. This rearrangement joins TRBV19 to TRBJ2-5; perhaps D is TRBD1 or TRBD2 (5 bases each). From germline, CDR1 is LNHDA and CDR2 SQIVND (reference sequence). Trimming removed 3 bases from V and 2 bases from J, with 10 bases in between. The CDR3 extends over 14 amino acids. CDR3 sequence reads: CASSIQGRQETQYF. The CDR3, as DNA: TGTGCCAGTAGTATTCAGGGACGTCAAGAGACCCAGTACTTC.

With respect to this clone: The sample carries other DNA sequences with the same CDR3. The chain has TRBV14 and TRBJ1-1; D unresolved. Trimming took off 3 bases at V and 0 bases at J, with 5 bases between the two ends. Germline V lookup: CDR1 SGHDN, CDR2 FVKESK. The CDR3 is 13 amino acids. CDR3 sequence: CASSQSVNTEAFF. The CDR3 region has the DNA TGTGCCAGCAGCCAGTCTGTGAACACTGAAGCTTTCTTT. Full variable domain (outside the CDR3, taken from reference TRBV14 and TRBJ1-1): EAGVTQFPSHSVIEKGQTVTLRCDPISGHDNLYWYRRVMGKEIKFLLHFVKESKQDESGMPNNRFLAERTGGTYSTLKVQPAELEDSGVYFCASSQSVNTEAFFGQGTRLTVV.

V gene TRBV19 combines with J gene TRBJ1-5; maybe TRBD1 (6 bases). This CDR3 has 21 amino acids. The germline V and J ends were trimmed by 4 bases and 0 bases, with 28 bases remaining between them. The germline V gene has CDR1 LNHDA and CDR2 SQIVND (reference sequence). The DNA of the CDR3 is TGTGCCAGTAGTACCCGTCCCGGGACATTTTTGGGAATTAATAGCAATCAGCCCCAGCATTTT. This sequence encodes CASSTRPGTFLGINSNQPQHF. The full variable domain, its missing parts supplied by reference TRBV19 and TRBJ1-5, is DGGITQSPKYLFRKEGQNVTLSCEQNLNHDAMYWYRQDPGQGLRLIYYSQIVNDFQKGDIAEGYSVSREKKESFPLTVTSAQKNPTAFYLCASSTRPGTFLGINSNQPQHFGDGTRLSIL.

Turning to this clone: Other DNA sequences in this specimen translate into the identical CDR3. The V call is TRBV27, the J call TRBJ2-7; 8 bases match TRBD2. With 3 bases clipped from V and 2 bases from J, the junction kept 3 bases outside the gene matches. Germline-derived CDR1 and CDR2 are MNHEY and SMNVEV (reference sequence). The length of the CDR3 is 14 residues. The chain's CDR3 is CASSFGGAPYEQYF. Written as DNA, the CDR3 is TGTGCCAGCAGTTTCGGGGGGGCCCCCTACGAGCAGTACTTC.

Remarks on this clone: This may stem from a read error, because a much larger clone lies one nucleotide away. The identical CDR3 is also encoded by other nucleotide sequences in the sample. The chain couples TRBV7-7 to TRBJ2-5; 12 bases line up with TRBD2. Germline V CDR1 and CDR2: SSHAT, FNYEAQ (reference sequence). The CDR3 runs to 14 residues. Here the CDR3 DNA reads TGTGCTAGCAGCCCGGGACTAGCGGGAGAGACCCAGTACTTC. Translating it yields CASSPGLAGETQYF. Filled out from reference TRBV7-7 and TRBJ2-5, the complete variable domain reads GAGVSQSPRYKVTKRGQDVTLRCDPISSHATLYWYQQALGQGPEFLTYFNYEAQPDKSGLPSDRFSAERPEGSISTLTIQRTEQRDSAMYRCASSPGLAGETQYFGPGTRLLVL.

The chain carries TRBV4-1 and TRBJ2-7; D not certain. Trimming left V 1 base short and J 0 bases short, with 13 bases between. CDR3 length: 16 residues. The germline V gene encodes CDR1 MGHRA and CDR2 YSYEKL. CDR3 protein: CASSQGTAFSSYEQYF. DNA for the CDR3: TGCGCCAGCAGCCAAGGAACTGCTTTTAGCTCCTACGAGCAGTACTTC.

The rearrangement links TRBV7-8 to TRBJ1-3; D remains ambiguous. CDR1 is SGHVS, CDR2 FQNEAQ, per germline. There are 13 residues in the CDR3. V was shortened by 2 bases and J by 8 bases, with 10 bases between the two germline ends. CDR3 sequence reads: CASSLRRSDTIYF. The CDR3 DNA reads TGTGCCAGCAGCTTAAGACGATCGGACACCATATATTTT. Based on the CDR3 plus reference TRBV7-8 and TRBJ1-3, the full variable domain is GAGVSQSPRYKVAKRGQDVALRCDPISGHVSLFWYQQALGQGPEFLTYFQNEAQLDKSGLPSDRFFAERPEGSVSTLKIQRTQQEDSAVYLCASSLRRSDTIYFGEGSWLTVV.

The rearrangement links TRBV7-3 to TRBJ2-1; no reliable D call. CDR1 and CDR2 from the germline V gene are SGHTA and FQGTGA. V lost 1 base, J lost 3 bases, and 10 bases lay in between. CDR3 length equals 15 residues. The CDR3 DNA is TGTGCCAGCAGCTTAAGGCGAGGCGGCTACAATGAGCAGTTCTTC. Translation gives CASSLRRGGYNEQFF.

The CDR3 is CASSFDERGVDEQFF. CDR3 coding DNA: TGTGCCAGCAGTTTCGACGAGCGGGGGGTCGATGAGCAGTTCTTC. The chain carries TRBV5-6 and TRBJ2-1; 9 positions agree with TRBD2. The CDR3 has 15 residues. V lost 5 bases to trimming and J lost 8 bases; unmatched junction nucleotides: 11. From germline, CDR1 is SGHDT and CDR2 YYEEEE.

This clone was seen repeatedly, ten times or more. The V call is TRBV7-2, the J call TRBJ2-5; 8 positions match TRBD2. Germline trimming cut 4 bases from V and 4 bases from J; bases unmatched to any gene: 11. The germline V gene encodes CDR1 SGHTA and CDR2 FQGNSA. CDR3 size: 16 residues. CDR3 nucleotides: TGTGCCAGCAGCTCCCGACTAGCGCTTCGCCTAGAGACCCAGTACTTC. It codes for CASSSRLALRLETQYF.